This T cell receptor (beta chain) was identified during a study of cytomegalovirus exposure and HLA in healthy donors. Study conclusions and caveats: Some 150 TCR beta chains were listed as cytomegalovirus-associated.

Comment on this clone: What it binds is unknown.

Method: immunoSEQ multiplex PCR; TCRdb's copy keeps in-frame clones and lacks some. Of 100,000 to 120,000 clones listed, 85% to 90% are singletons. Trimming pared 6 bases from V and 2 bases from J, leaving 7 bases between. This CDR3 is 12 amino acids long. CDR1 is MDHEN and CDR2 is SYDVKM in the germline V gene. Specimen: PBMCs. The V gene is TRBV28, the J gene TRBJ1-2; D gene ambiguous. This TCR was sampled from a woman in her 30s in good health and CMV-seropositive. The chain's CDR3 is CASSNSNYGYTF. In DNA form, the CDR3 reads TGTGCCAGCAGCAACAGCAACTATGGCTACACCTTC.